The clone carrying this TCR beta chain has only one observation. Its specificity is unknown. The sample comes from a study of CD8 T cells in Susac syndrome. General study results and limits: That the number of individuals in its TCR sequencing and HLA analysis was relatively small was acknowledged by the study.

Per the germline V gene, CDR1 is LGHDT and CDR2 is YNNKEL (reference sequence). The CDR3 runs 15 residues. Trimming removed 0 bases at V and 0 bases at J, with 3 bases between. Random hexamers were used to reverse transcribe an amount of 0.5 to 1 ug RNA. Across 54 Vbeta and 13 Jbeta, TCR beta CDR3 was amplified with immunoSEQ multiplex PCR. TCRdb redid the calling of the immunoSEQ multiplex PCR reads with MiXCR, one entry per CDR3 protein. Of fewer than 350,000 distinct CDR3 sequences detected, roughly 94% appear once; the ten largest clones hold roughly 0.059%. Sequencing of TCR beta drew on CD8+ and CD4+ T cells from blood.

The specimen was CD4+ T cells from PBMCs. This TCR was recovered from a human donor with multiple sclerosis. V usage is TRBV3-1 and J usage is TRBJ2-6; D is uncertain. Here the CDR3 reads CASSQDHSGANVLTF. In nucleotides, the CDR3 is TGTGCCAGCAGCCAAGATCACTCTGGGGCCAACGTCCTGACTTTC.